This T cell receptor beta chain was captured in a study of Graves' ophthalmopathy and Graves' hyperthyroidism. Moderate-to-severe activity, CAS ≥3, NOSPECS ≥4 and duration under 3 months were recorded for donors with ophthalmopathy. Uncontrolled infections, other autoimmune diseases, pregnancy or lactation barred patients from enrollment. What supplied the PBMCs was 7.5 to 10 ml of fresh peripheral blood. Germline V lookup: CDR1 ENHRY, CDR2 SYGVKD. The CDR3 contains 15 residues. Trimming took 2 bases from V and 0 from J, leaving 10 bases between them. The sample holds many counts of this clonotype. Amplifying from RNA transcripts, the study obtained TCR beta CDR3 regions. An initial RT-PCR round employing HTBI primers preceded a second-round multiplex PCR. TCRdb reprocessed the multiplex PCR reads via MiXCR and lists one record per CDR3 protein. The sample has about 220,000 distinct CDR3 sequences; roughly 21% are singletons.

The rearrangement joins TRBV10-3 to TRBJ1-2; D gene unclear. The TCR comes from a woman in her 50s with Graves' ophthalmopathy. The sample consisted of peripheral blood. CDR3 residues: CAISEHAGSNYGYTF. The CDR3, as DNA: TGTGCCATCAGTGAGCACGCCGGTTCTAACTATGGCTACACCTTC.